One sample yielded the 5 T cell receptor beta chains listed below, sequenced in a study of neurological immune-mediated disorders. Using its own MiXCR run on the 5' RACE reads, TCRdb lists one record per CDR3 protein. This table has roughly 80,000 distinct CDR3 sequences, approximately 10% appearing once. The sequencing sample was made of PBMCs. The source of these receptors is a man in his forties or fifties in good health.

This clonotype has ten or more counts. This chain connects TRBV7-9 to TRBJ1-4, with 7 nucleotides matching TRBD1. The V and J ends lost 4 bases and 8 bases, in that order; junction bases with no gene match: 10. CDR1 and CDR2 from the germline V gene are SEHNR and FQNEAQ (reference sequence). The CDR3 is 15 amino acids. The CDR3 coding sequence is TGTGCCAGCAGCTCGGGGACAGCGGTCATAGAAAAACTGTTTTTT. Translated, it gives CASSSGTAVIEKLFF.

This clonotype was detected many times. The J gene is TRBJ2-3, the V gene TRBV29-1, with D unclear. Germline CDR1 and CDR2: SQVTM and ANQGSEA. This CDR3 comprises 14 residues. V was clipped by 6 bases and J by 1 base, with 14 bases between them. In DNA form, the CDR3 reads TGCAGCGTCGGTATCTGGAGAGGCACAGATACGCAGTATTTT. This translates into CSVGIWRGTDTQYF.

This clonotype was seen at least ten times. The V gene is TRBV5-1, the J gene TRBJ2-3, with TRBD1 matching 8 bases. Germline loops: CDR1 SGHRS, CDR2 YFSETQ. V gave up 3 bases and J gave up 2 bases; unmatched junction bases: 8. The CDR3 has 16 residues. CDR3 sequence: CASSSTGDPPTDTQYF. The DNA for the CDR3 is TGCGCCAGCAGCTCGACAGGGGACCCCCCCACAGATACGCAGTATTTT. The complete variable domain, with remaining parts taken from reference TRBV5-1 and TRBJ2-3, reads KAGVTQTPRYLIKTRGQQVTLSCSPISGHRSVSWYQQTPGQGLQFLFEYFSETQRNKGNFPGRFSGRQFSNSRSEMNVSTLELGDSALYLCASSSTGDPPTDTQYFGPGTRLTVL.

This clonotype was found many times. The chain uses TRBV9 and TRBJ1-6, with D perhaps matching TRBD1 (5 bases). The CDR3 runs to 14 residues. Germline CDR1 reads SGDLS; CDR2 reads YYNGEE. The V and J ends lost 2 bases and 10 bases respectively, with 13 bases between them. The CDR3 region has the DNA TGTGCCAGCAGCGTGGGCCAGGGTGGATCACCCCTCCACTTT. Residues: CASSVGQGGSPLHF.

This clonotype has ten or more counts. The chain joins TRBV5-1 to TRBJ2-5; 9 nucleotides align to TRBD2. Germline V gene data show CDR1 as SGHRS and CDR2 as YFSETQ. With V trimmed by 2 bases and J by 5 bases, 13 bases remained unmatched. CDR3 length: 17 amino acids. Written as DNA, the CDR3 is TGCGCCAGCAGCTTATCAGCGGGGGGAACAAATCGGGAGACCCAGTACTTC. Translated: CASSLSAGGTNRETQYF.